The 2 T cell receptor beta chains in this list originate from one sample, sequenced in a study of shared clonotypes between healthy human individuals. Only in-frame clones appear in the TCRdb table, and some are missing; sequencing was by immunoSEQ multiplex PCR. The table has about 600,000 clones, more than 95% seen once; the top ten hold 0.057%. Sequenced: naive CD4+ T cells sorted from blood. Subset reported: CD45RA+ positively selected. The receptor source for this set is a woman aged 30 to 39 in good health.

Here the CDR3 DNA reads TGCGCCAGCAGCTCGACGACCCAGTACCCTGAAAAACTGTTTTTT. It codes for CASSSTTQYPEKLFF. The chain is built from TRBV5-1 and TRBJ1-4; D is uncertain. This CDR3 has 15 amino acids. Germline-derived CDR1 and CDR2 are SGHRS and YFSETQ. V lost 3 bases and J lost 7, with 16 bases in between.

This sequence joins TRBV7-9 and TRBJ1-3; TRBD1 is a possible D gene (6 bases). The ends were cut back, 5 bases at V and 0 bases at J, with 23 bases in the middle. The CDR3 totals 19 residues. CDR1 SEHNR and CDR2 FQNEAQ come from the germline V gene (reference sequence). The DNA of the CDR3 is TGTGCCAGCAGCCTTCTGGACAGACTAACCGAATTCTCTGGAAACACCATATATTTT. This codes for CASSLLDRLTEFSGNTIYF. Using reference TRBV7-9 and TRBJ1-3 for the parts outside the CDR3, the full variable domain is DTGVSQNPRHKITKRGQNVTFRCDPISEHNRLYWYRQTLGQGPEFLTYFQNEAQLEKSRLLSDRFSAERPKGSFSTLEIQRTEQGDSAMYLCASSLLDRLTEFSGNTIYFGEGSWLTVV.